The entry that follows covers one T cell receptor beta chain sequence. The antigen remains unidentified. PCR used 60 Vbeta primers and 13 Jbeta primers. TCRdb's table, derived via immunoSEQ multiplex PCR, lists solely in-frame clones and lacks some. The sample lists about 120,000 clones, 55% to 70% occurring once. This sample stems from a study of cytomegalovirus exposure and HLA in healthy donors. Study-level results: The study put 150 or so TCR beta chains on its list as cytomegalovirus-associated. Links to common viral pathogens appeared, in a later analysis, for several of the most significant clusters.

The CDR3 runs 14 residues. Germline values: CDR1 GTSNPN, CDR2 SVGIG (reference sequence). Deletions cut 7 bases from V and 3 bases from J, with 15 bases between. Sequencing input: PBMCs. This TCR came from a woman between 25 and 40 years old in good health and CMV-seronegative. The chain is built from TRBV30 and TRBJ1-4; a possible D gene is TRBD1 (6 bases). This chain's CDR3 is CASGVQGSNEKLFF. As DNA, the CDR3 is TGTGCCTCCGGCGTACAGGGTTCTAATGAAAAACTGTTTTTT.